These T cell receptor beta chains were read from a single sample in a study of T cell changes during pregnancy in multiple sclerosis. Clones were read by immunoSEQ multiplex PCR, and TCRdb kept only the in-frame ones, dropping some. This table has about 30,000 clones, about 93% appearing once. The material sequenced was CD4+ T cells from peripheral blood mononuclear cells, taken after pregnancy. The receptors were gathered from a female donor with multiple sclerosis, enrolled in a pregnancy study. Both conserved end residues are part of each CDR3. The D gene is left open where the match is weak. The size field is filled for only some rows; it gives once, few, many or a size class.

NA	TRBV7-2	NA	TRBJ1-2	CASSLTPGRPGGGYTF	TGTGCCAGCAGCTTGACTCCCGGGAGGCCTGGTGGTGGCTACACCTTC
NA	TRBV4-3	NA	TRBJ2-3	CASSQDSWGYTDTQYF	TGCGCCAGCAGCCAAGACTCATGGGGCTACACAGATACGCAGTATTTT
NA	TRBV18	TRBD1	TRBJ1-2	CASSPAGGESNYGYTF	TGTGCCAGCTCACCAGCAGGGGGTGAGAGTAACTATGGCTACACCTTC
NA	TRBV6-5	TRBD1	TRBJ2-3	CASSSRDRGQDTQYF	TGTGCCAGCAGTTCCCGGGACAGGGGGCAAGATACGCAGTATTTT
NA	TRBV30	NA	TRBJ2-3	CAWWGDNLRDGTDTQYF	TGTGCCTGGTGGGGGGATAACCTCCGGGACGGAACAGATACGCAGTATTTT
few	TRBV19	NA	TRBJ2-7	CASSIMNEAYEQYF	TGTGCCAGTAGTATAATGAACGAGGCCTACGAGCAGTACTTC
once	TRBV7-2	NA	TRBJ1-3	CASSLGGDGSGNTIYF	TGTGCCAGCAGCTTAGGGGGGGACGGCTCTGGAAACACCATATATTTT
NA	TRBV11-3	NA	TRBJ1-1	CASSFRPNTEAFF	TGTGCCAGCAGCTTCAGGCCGAACACTGAAGCTTTCTTT
once	TRBV14	NA	TRBJ1-2	CASSQVYSYGYTF	TGTGCCAGCAGCCAAGTGTATAGCTATGGCTACACCTTC
NA	TRBV13	TRBD2	TRBJ2-5	CASTKSGEGVETQYF	TGTGCCAGCACCAAAAGCGGGGAGGGTGTCGAGACCCAGTACTTC
NA	TRBV7-2	NA	TRBJ1-1	CASSFNLNTEAFF	TGTGCCAGCAGCTTCAACTTGAACACTGAAGCTTTCTTT
NA	TRBV6-5	NA	TRBJ1-1	CASNRRPSSNTEAFF	TGTGCCAGCAATAGGAGGCCCAGCTCGAACACTGAAGCTTTCTTT
NA	TRBV9	NA	TRBJ2-5	CASSSQETQYF	TGTGCCAGCAGCTCCCAGGAGACCCAGTACTTC
NA	TRBV4-1	TRBD2	TRBJ2-7	CASSQEYGGQVTSGPVKDEQYF	TGCGCCAGCAGCCAAGAATACGGGGGGCAAGTGACTAGCGGCCCGGTAAAGGACGAGCAGTACTTC
NA	TRBV29-1	NA	TRBJ2-1	CSVRTDYNEQFF	TGCAGCGTCAGGACTGACTACAATGAGCAGTTCTTC
NA	TRBV30	NA	TRBJ2-7	CAWDRSYEQYF	TGTGCCTGGGACAGATCCTACGAGCAGTACTTC
NA	TRBV10-3	TRBD1	TRBJ1-1	CAIKSDRGERTEAFF	TGTGCCATCAAATCTGACAGGGGTGAGCGCACTGAAGCTTTCTTT
NA	TRBV4-3	NA	TRBJ2-6	CASSQDQIHPSGANVLTF	TGCGCCAGCAGCCAAGACCAGATTCACCCCTCTGGGGCCAACGTCCTGACTTTC
NA	TRBV6-4	TRBD1	TRBJ2-7	CASSPDRDSYEQYF	TGTGCCAGCAGCCCCGACAGGGACTCCTACGAGCAGTACTTC
NA	TRBV7-3	NA	TRBJ2-3	CASSSQGAGTDTQYF	TGTGCCAGCAGCTCTCAGGGTGCGGGCACAGATACGCAGTATTTT
NA	TRBV29-1	NA	TRBJ1-1	CSGRVGSGTEAFF	TGCAGCGGGAGGGTTGGAAGCGGCACTGAAGCTTTCTTT
NA	TRBV29-1	TRBD2	TRBJ2-5	CSVGGGETQYF	TGCAGCGTGGGGGGAGGGGAGACCCAGTACTTC
NA	TRBV6-1	TRBD2	TRBJ2-5	CASSKGLAGTQETQYF	TGTGCCAGCAGTAAAGGACTAGCAGGGACCCAAGAGACCCAGTACTTC
NA	TRBV7-8	NA	TRBJ2-2	CASSSPDTGYTGELFF	TGTGCCAGCAGCTCGCCTGATACAGGTTACACCGGGGAGCTGTTTTTT
NA	TRBV30	NA	TRBJ1-4	CAWSVRGRNEKLFF	TGTGCCTGGAGTGTACGAGGGAGGAATGAAAAACTGTTTTTT
NA	TRBV5-1	TRBD2	TRBJ2-3	CASSLAPGGGGGDTQYF	TGCGCCAGCAGCCTGGCCCCGGGGGGGGGCGGAGGAGATACGCAGTATTTT
once	TRBV2	TRBD1	TRBJ2-7	CASSYDGTGVGQYF	TGTGCCAGCAGCTATGACGGGACAGGGGTAGGGCAGTACTTC
NA	TRBV2	TRBD1	TRBJ1-1	CASIQDRGTMNTEAFF	TGTGCCAGCATCCAGGACAGGGGAACCATGAACACTGAAGCTTTCTTT
NA	TRBV5-1	NA	TRBJ2-7	CASSRDNSYEQYF	TGCGCCAGCAGCCGGGACAACTCCTACGAGCAGTACTTC
NA	TRBV6-1	NA	TRBJ2-7	CASSERSSSSYEQYF	TGTGCCAGCAGTGAACGTTCCTCTAGCTCCTACGAGCAGTACTTC
NA	TRBV10-3	NA	TRBJ1-5	CAIIVQGQPQHF	TGTGCCATCATCGTTCAGGGGCAGCCCCAGCATTTT
NA	TRBV7-2	TRBD1	TRBJ1-2	CASSLTRNPGTGHGYTF	TGTGCCAGCAGCCTTACTCGAAACCCCGGGACAGGGCATGGCTACACCTTC
NA	TRBV7-2	TRBD1	TRBJ1-3	CASSPFPGTGGSGNTIYF	TGTGCCAGCAGCCCATTTCCGGGGACAGGGGGCTCTGGAAACACCATATATTTT
NA	TRBV30	TRBD1	TRBJ2-6	CAWNRGFGSGANVLTF	TGTGCCTGGAACAGGGGATTCGGCTCTGGGGCCAACGTCCTGACTTTC
NA	TRBV7-2	TRBD2	TRBJ2-1	CASNSKRRGGLNEQFF	TGTGCCAGCAACTCAAAACGGCGGGGGGGCCTTAATGAGCAGTTCTTC
few	TRBV5-5	NA	TRBJ1-5	CASPLSTGQGNQPQHF	TGTGCCAGCCCCCTTTCGACAGGCCAAGGTAATCAGCCCCAGCATTTT
NA	TRBV7-9	NA	TRBJ2-4	CASSLVMAEGLAKNIQYF	TGTGCCAGCAGCTTAGTAATGGCGGAAGGATTAGCCAAAAACATTCAGTACTTC
NA	TRBV5-1	TRBD2	TRBJ2-1	CASSSSPGTSALISYNEQFF	TGCGCCAGCAGCTCTTCCCCCGGGACTAGCGCCTTAATCTCCTACAATGAGCAGTTCTTC
NA	TRBV11-2	NA	TRBJ2-6	CASSLGRGRTRSGANVLTF	TGTGCCAGCAGCTTAGGGAGGGGCCGAACCCGCTCTGGGGCCAACGTCCTGACTTTC
NA	TRBV9	TRBD1	TRBJ2-3	CASSVDPPGQGFSDTQYF	TGTGCCAGCAGCGTAGACCCCCCGGGACAGGGTTTCTCAGATACGCAGTATTTT
NA	TRBV5-1	TRBD1	TRBJ2-6	CASSLVGTVSGANVLTF	TGCGCCAGCAGCTTGGTAGGGACAGTCTCTGGGGCCAACGTCCTGACTTTC
NA	TRBV10-1	TRBD1	TRBJ2-7	CASSVTGGSPYEQYF	TGCGCCAGCAGTGTGACAGGGGGCTCCCCCTACGAGCAGTACTTC
NA	TRBV5-1	TRBD1	TRBJ1-6	CASSRIGQGENSPLHF	TGCGCCAGCAGCCGAATTGGACAGGGGGAAAACTCACCCCTCCACTTT
NA	TRBV6-6	NA	TRBJ1-2	CASKRGHPFGGYTF	TGTGCCAGCAAACGCGGACATCCATTCGGAGGCTACACCTTC
NA	TRBV11-3	TRBD1	TRBJ1-2	CASSLGRSRDRYGYTF	TGTGCCAGCAGCTTAGGCCGGAGCAGGGACAGGTATGGCTACACCTTC
NA	TRBV7-6	NA	TRBJ1-3	CASSAQIRDPSGNTIYF	TGTGCCAGCAGCGCCCAAATCCGGGATCCCTCTGGAAACACCATATATTTT
NA	TRBV5-6	NA	TRBJ2-4	CASSSGGGKAKNIQYF	TGTGCCAGCAGCTCAGGAGGCGGAAAGGCCAAAAACATTCAGTACTTC
NA	TRBV6-1	NA	TRBJ2-6	CASSERFSGANVLTF	TGTGCCAGCAGTGAACGGTTCTCTGGGGCCAACGTCCTGACTTTC
NA	TRBV11-2	NA	TRBJ2-7	CASSLVVGGGPEQYF	TGTGCCAGCAGCTTAGTGGTTGGTGGGGGCCCCGAGCAGTACTTC
NA	TRBV5-1	TRBD1	TRBJ2-7	CASSNGDSYYEQYF	TGCGCCAGCAGCAACGGGGACAGTTACTACGAGCAGTACTTC
NA	TRBV29-1	TRBD1	TRBJ1-2	CSVEDRASDGYTF	TGCAGCGTTGAGGACAGGGCATCGGATGGCTACACCTTC
NA	TRBV9	NA	TRBJ2-7	CASSVGAGSDSEQYF	TGTGCCAGCAGCGTAGGAGCAGGGTCGGATTCCGAGCAGTACTTC
NA	TRBV7-6	TRBD1	TRBJ2-3	CASSFTLKDRETQYF	TGTGCCAGCAGCTTCACGCTTAAAGACAGGGAAACGCAGTATTTT
NA	TRBV6-1	NA	TRBJ2-7	CASRGQTYEQYF	TGTGCCAGCAGAGGACAGACCTACGAGCAGTACTTC
few	TRBV10-1	NA	TRBJ1-1	CASSEFRGRGGTEAFF	TGCGCCAGCAGTGAATTTCGCGGCAGGGGTGGCACTGAAGCTTTCTTT
NA	TRBV19	NA	TRBJ2-1	CASSIPFPLANEQFF	TGTGCCAGTAGTATCCCGTTCCCACTAGCTAATGAGCAGTTCTTC
NA	TRBV7-9	TRBD2	TRBJ2-1	CASSPSGGGNEQFF	TGTGCCAGCAGCCCTAGCGGGGGCGGCAATGAGCAGTTCTTC
NA	TRBV18	NA	TRBJ2-5	CASSPPGQSQETQYF	TGTGCCAGCTCACCACCGGGGCAGTCCCAAGAGACCCAGTACTTC
once	TRBV20-1	NA	TRBJ1-2	CSASPGVGYTF	TGCAGTGCTAGCCCAGGGGTAGGCTACACCTTC